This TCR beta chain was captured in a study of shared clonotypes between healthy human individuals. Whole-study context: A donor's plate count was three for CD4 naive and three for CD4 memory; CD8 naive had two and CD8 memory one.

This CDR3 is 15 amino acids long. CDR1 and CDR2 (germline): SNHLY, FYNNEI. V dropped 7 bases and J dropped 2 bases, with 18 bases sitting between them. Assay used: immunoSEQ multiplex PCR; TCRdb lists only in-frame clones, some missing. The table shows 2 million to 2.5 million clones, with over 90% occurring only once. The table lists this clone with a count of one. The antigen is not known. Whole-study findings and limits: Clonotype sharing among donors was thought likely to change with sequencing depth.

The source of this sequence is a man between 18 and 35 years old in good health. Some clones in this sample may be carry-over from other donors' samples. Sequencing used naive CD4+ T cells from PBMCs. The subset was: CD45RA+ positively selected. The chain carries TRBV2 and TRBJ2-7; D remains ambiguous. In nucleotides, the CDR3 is TGTGCCAGCAAATCTCCGGTAGACAAGGCCTACGAGCAGTACTTC. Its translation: CASKSPVDKAYEQYF.